This T cell receptor (beta chain) was sequenced for a study of T cell repertoires in cytomegalovirus infection. Regarding the study as a whole: Summed public TCR beta family frequency identified CMV carriers bearing the relevant HLA. In two of eight donors, the top clonotype was HLA-C-restricted CMV-specific.

This CDR3 has 13 amino acids. The V end lost 2 bases, the J end lost 3 bases, and 7 bases lay between the germline ends. This clonotype was seen a handful of times. As yet, its antigen is unknown. TCRdb processed the reads anew with MiXCR; each CDR3 protein has one entry. Of about 830,000 distinct CDR3 sequences in the sample, 30% to 35% were seen once. Sequencing was performed on cultured CD8+ T cells from PBMCs, taken from culture after CMV antigen stimulation. The sequence was obtained from a human donor in good health (CMV status not recorded). Some clones in this sample may be carry-over from other donors' samples. The V gene is TRBV12-3 or TRBV12-4, the J gene TRBJ1-1; D uncertain. In DNA, the CDR3 is TGTGCCAGCAGTTTATCCAGACACACTGAAGCTTTCTTT. Translating gives CASSLSRHTEAFF.